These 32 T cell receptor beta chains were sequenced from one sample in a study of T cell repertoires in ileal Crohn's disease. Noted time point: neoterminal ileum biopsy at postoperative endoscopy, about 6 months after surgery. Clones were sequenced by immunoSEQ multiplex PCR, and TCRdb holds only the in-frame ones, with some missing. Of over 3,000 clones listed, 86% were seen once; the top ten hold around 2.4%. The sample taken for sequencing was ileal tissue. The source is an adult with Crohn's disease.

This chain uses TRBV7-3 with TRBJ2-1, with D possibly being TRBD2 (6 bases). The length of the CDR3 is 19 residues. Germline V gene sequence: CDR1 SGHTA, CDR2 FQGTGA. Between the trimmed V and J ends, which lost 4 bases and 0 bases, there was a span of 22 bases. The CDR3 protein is CASSSQPIPSVGSYNEQFF. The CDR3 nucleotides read TGTGCCAGCAGCTCCCAGCCCATTCCTAGCGTAGGCTCCTACAATGAGCAGTTCTTC.

The CDR3 sequence: CSASLWDTQYF. The DNA for the CDR3 is TGCAGTGCTAGTTTGTGGGATACGCAGTATTTT. The V gene is TRBV20-1, the J gene TRBJ2-3; D not certain. Germline V gene data show CDR1 as DFQATT and CDR2 as SNEGSKA (reference sequence). The germline V and J ends were trimmed by 3 bases and 6 bases, with 7 bases remaining between them. The length of the CDR3 is 11 residues.

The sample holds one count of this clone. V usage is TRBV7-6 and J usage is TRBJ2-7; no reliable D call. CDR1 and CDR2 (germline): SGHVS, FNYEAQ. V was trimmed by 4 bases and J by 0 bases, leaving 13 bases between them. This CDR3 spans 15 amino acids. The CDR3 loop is CASSSFPDSSYEQYF. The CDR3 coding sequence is TGTGCCAGCAGCTCTTTTCCTGATAGCTCCTACGAGCAGTACTTC.

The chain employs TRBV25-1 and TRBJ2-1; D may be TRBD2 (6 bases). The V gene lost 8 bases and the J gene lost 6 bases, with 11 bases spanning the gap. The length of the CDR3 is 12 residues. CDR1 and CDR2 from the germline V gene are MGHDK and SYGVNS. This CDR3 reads CASGEALNEQFF. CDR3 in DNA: TGTGCCAGCGGGGAGGCCCTCAATGAGCAGTTCTTC.

DNA of the CDR3: TGTGCCAGCAGCTTAGGCGAGCTGAATGGCGATGAGCAGTTCTTC. It is translated as CASSLGELNGDEQFF. J is TRBJ2-1 and V is TRBV7-2; D gene unclear. With 1 base removed from V and 8 bases from J, the gap between germline ends came to 15 bases. CDR3 length equals 15 residues. Germline V CDR1 and CDR2: SGHTA, FQGNSA.

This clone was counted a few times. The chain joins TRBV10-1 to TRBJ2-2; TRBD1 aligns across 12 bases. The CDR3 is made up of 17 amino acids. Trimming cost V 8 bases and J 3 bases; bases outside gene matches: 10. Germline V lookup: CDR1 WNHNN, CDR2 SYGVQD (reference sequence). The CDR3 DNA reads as TGCGCCAGCCGAGGGGGACAGGGGGCTTCAGACACCGGGGAGCTGTTTTTT. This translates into CASRGGQGASDTGELFF.

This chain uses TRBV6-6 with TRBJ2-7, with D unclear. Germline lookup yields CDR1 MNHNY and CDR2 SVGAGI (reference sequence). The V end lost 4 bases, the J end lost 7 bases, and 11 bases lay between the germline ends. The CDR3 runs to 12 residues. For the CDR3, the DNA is TGTGCCAGCAGTTCTCGTGGGTTGGAGCAGTACTTC. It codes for CASSSRGLEQYF.

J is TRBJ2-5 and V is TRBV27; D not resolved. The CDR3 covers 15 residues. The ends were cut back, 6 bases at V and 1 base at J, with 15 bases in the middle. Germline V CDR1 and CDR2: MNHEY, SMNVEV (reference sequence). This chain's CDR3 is CASSLLPRFQETQYF. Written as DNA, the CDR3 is TGTGCCAGCAGCCTCCTCCCGCGGTTCCAAGAGACCCAGTACTTC.

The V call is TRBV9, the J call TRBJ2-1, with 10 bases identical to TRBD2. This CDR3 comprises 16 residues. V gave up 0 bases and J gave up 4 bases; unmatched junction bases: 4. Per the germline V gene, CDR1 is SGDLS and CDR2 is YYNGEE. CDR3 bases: TGTGCCAGCAGCGTAGCACTAGCGGGGTTTTACAATGAGCAGTTCTTC. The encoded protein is CASSVALAGFYNEQFF.

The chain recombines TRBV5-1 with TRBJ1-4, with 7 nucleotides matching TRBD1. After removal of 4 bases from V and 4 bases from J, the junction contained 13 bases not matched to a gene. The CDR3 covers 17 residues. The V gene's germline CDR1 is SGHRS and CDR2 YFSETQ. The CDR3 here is CASSPGAGGPGNEKLFF. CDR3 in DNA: TGCGCCAGCAGCCCCGGGGCAGGGGGACCGGGTAATGAAAAACTGTTTTTT.

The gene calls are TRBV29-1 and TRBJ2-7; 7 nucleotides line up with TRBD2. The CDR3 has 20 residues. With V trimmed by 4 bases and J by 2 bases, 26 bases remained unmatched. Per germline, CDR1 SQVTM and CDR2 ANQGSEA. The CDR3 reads CSVAHSLKMPWTRETYEQYF. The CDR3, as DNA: TGCAGCGTTGCTCATTCACTTAAAATGCCTTGGACTAGGGAAACCTACGAGCAGTACTTC.

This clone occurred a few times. Written as DNA, the CDR3 is TGCAGCGTTGACGAGGGAGCTGAAGCTTTCTTT. Its protein product is CSVDEGAEAFF. This rearrangement joins TRBV29-1 to TRBJ1-1; D unclear. Germline CDR1 is SQVTM and CDR2 is ANQGSEA. Trimming left V 3 bases short and J 6 bases short, with 8 bases between. The CDR3 has 11 amino acids.

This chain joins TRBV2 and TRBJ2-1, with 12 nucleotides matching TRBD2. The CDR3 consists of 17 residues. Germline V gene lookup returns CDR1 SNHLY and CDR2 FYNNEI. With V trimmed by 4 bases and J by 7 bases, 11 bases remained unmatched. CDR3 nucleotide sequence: TGTGCCAGCAGTGGGCCAAGACTAGCGGGAGCTTTGAATGAGCAGTTCTTC. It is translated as CASSGPRLAGALNEQFF.

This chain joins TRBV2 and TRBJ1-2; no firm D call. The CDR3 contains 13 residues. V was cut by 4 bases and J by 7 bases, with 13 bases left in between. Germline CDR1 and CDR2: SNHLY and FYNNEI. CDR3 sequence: CASSGTTAGGYTF. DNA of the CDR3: TGTGCCAGCAGTGGGACCACGGCAGGTGGCTACACCTTC.

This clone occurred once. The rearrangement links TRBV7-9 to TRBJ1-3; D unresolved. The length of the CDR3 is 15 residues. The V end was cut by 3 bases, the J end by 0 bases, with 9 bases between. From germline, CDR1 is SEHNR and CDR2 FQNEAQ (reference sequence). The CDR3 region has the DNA TGTGCCAGCAGCTTTGAATTAAGCTCTGGAAACACCATATATTTT. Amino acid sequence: CASSFELSSGNTIYF.

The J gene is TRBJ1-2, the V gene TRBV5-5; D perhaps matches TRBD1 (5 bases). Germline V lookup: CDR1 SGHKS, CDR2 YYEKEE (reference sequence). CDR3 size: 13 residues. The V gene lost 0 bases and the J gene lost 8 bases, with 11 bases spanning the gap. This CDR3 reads CASSLGQTLGYTF. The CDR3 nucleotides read TGTGCCAGCAGCTTGGGACAGACATTGGGCTACACCTTC.

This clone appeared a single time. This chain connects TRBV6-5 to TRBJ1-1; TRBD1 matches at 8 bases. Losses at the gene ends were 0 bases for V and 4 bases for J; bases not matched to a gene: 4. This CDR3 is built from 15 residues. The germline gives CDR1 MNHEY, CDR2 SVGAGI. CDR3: CASSYSGQGATEAFF. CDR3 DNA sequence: TGTGCCAGCAGTTACTCCGGGCAGGGGGCCACTGAAGCTTTCTTT.

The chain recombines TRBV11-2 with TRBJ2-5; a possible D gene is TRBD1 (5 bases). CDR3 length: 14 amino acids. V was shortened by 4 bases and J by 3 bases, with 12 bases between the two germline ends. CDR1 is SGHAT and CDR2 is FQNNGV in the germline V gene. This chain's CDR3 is CASSSGPRKETQYF. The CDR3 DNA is TGTGCCAGCAGCTCAGGGCCAAGGAAAGAGACCCAGTACTTC.

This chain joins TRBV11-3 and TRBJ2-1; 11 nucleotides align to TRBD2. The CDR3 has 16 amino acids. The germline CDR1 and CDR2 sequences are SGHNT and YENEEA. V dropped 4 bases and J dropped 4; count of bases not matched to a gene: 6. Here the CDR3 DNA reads TGTGCCAGCAGCTCACGGACTAGCGGGTCATACAATGAGCAGTTCTTC. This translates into CASSSRTSGSYNEQFF. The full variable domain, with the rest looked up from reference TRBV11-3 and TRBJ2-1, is EAGVVQSPRYKIIEKKQPVAFWCNPISGHNTLYWYLQNLGQGPELLIRYENEEAVDDSQLPKDRFSAERLKGVDSTLKIQPAELGDSAVYLCASSSRTSGSYNEQFFGPGTRLTVL.

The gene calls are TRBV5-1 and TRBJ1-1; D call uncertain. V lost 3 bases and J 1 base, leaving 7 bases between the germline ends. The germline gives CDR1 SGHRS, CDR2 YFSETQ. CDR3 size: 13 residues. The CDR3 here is CASSSSTNTEAFF. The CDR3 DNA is TGCGCCAGCAGCTCTTCCACGAACACTGAAGCTTTCTTT.

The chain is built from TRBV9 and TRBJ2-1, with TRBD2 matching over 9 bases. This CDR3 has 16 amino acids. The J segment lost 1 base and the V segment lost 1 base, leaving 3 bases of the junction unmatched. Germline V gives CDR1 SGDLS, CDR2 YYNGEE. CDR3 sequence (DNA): TGTGCCAGCAGCGTAAGCGGGGGGATGTCCTACAATGAGCAGTTCTTC. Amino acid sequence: CASSVSGGMSYNEQFF.

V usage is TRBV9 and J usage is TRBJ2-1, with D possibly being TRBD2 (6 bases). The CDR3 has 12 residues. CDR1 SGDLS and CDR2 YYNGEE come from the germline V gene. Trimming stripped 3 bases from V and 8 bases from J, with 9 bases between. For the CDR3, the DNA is TGTGCCAGCAGCGGGGGGGTCGATGAGCAGTTCTTC. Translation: CASSGGVDEQFF.

The CDR3 DNA reads as TGCGCCAGCAGCCTGGAGCGGAGTTCCTACGAGCAGTACTTC. The encoded protein is CASSLERSSYEQYF. The rearrangement links TRBV4-1 to TRBJ2-7, with D possibly TRBD2 on 5 matching bases. Germline CDR1 MGHRA, CDR2 YSYEKL. The CDR3 spans 14 residues. Trimming took off 4 bases at V and 1 base at J, with 11 bases between the two ends.

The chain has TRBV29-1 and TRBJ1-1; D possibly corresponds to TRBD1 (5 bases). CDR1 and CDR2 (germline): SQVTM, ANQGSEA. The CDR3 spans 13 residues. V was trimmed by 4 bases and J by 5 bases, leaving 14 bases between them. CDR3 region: CSVVGPQATEAFF. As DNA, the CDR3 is TGCAGCGTTGTGGGACCTCAGGCAACTGAAGCTTTCTTT.

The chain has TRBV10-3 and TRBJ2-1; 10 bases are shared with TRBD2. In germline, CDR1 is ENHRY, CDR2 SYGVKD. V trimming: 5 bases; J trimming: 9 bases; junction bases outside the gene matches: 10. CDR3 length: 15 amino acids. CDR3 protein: CAISRTSGRGGEQFF. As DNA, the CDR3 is TGTGCCATCAGTAGGACTAGCGGACGAGGCGGTGAGCAGTTCTTC.

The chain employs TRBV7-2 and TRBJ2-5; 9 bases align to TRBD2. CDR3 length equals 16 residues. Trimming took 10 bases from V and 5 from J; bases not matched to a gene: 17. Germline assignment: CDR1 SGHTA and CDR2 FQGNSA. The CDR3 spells CATSLAAVAGEETQYF. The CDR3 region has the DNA TGTGCCACCTCTCTAGCGGCCGTAGCGGGAGAGGAGACCCAGTACTTC.

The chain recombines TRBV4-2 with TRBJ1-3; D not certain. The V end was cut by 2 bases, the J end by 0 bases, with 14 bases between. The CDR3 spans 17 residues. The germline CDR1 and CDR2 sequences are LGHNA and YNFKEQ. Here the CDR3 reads CASSQLLEGSSGNTIYF. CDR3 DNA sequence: TGTGCCAGCAGCCAACTCCTAGAGGGTAGCTCTGGAAACACCATATATTTT.

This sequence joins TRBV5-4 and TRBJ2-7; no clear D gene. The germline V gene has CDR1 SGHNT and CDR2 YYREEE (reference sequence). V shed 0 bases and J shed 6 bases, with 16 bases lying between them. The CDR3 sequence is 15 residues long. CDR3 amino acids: CASSLGYSLPGEQYF. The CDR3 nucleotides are TGTGCCAGCAGCTTGGGGTACAGTCTCCCGGGCGAGCAGTACTTC.

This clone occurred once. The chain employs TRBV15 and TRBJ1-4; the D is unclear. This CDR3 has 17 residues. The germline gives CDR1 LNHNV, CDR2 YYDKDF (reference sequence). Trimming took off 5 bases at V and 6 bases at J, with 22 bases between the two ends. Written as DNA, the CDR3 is TGTGCCACCAGCGTAGAGATCGGTACGCCCTGGGATGAAAAACTGTTTTTT. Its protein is CATSVEIGTPWDEKLFF.

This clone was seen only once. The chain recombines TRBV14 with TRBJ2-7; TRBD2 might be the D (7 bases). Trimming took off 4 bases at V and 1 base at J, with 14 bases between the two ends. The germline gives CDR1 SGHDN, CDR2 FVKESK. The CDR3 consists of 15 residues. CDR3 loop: CASSLGGGASYEQYF. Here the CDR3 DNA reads TGTGCCAGCAGCCTAGGGGGGGGCGCGTCCTACGAGCAGTACTTC.

CDR3 loop: CASSDPTSGATDTQYF. The CDR3, as DNA: TGCGCCAGCAGTGACCCGACTAGCGGGGCCACAGATACGCAGTATTTT. V is TRBV10-1 and J is TRBJ2-3, with TRBD2 identical over 11 bases. CDR1 is WNHNN, CDR2 SYGVQD, per germline (reference sequence). J lost 2 bases, V lost 3 bases, and 4 bases had no gene match. CDR3 length: 16 residues.

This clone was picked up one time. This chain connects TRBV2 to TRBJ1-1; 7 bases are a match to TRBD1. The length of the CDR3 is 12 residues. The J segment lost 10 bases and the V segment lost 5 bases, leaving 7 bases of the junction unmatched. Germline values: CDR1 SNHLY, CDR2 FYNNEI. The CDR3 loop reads CASSFTGEGAFF. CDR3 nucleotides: TGTGCCAGCAGTTTTACAGGGGAGGGAGCTTTCTTT.